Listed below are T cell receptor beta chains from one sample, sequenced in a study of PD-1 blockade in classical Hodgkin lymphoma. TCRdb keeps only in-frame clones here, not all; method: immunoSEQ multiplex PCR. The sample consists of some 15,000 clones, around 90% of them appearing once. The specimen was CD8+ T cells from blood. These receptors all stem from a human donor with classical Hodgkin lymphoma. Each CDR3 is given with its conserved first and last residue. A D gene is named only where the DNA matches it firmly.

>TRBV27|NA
CASIFYGSNTEAFF
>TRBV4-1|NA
CASSLRDTARPQHF
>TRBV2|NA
CASRGGQGLNQPQHF
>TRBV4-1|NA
CASGWRSNTEAFF
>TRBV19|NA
CASSITGSSYEQYF
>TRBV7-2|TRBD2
CASSSRSTSGGYNEQFF
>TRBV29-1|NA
CSVQGYEQYF
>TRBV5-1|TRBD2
CASSLADNSGRGTDTQYF
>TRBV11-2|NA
CASSLVGTEAFF
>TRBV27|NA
CASSLQPFSYEQYF
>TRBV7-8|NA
CASSWRDEQFF
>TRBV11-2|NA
CASSPGRGGMNTEAFF
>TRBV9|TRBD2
CASSSEAGGGNEQFF
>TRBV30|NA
CAWTPGTGDSPLHF
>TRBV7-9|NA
CASSSGAAGGYTF
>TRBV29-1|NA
CSVDGFESSYEQYF
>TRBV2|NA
CASSEWGVSQPQHF
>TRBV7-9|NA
CATLGPNTGELFF
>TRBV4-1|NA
CASSQEAVRGQETQYF
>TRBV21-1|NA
CASPKGTGGIGELFF
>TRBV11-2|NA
CASRATGNTIYF
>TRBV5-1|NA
CASSLRGVLANTGELFF
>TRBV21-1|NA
CASTRGLADHNEQFF
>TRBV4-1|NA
CASSQDLGGSEAFF
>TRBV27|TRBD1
CASSSGGDGAFF
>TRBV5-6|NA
CASSFRPAQINSNQPQHF
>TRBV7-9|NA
CASSPLNRARDGYTF
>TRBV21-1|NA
CASSTGLSGARRQYF
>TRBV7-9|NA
CASSPPGLGGTQYF
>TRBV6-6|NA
CASSPYMNTEAFF
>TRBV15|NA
CATSRDEAGGHYEQYF
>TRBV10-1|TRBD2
CASNLLAGRNNEQFF
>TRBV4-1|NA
CASSLDPEWETQYF
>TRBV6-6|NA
CASRQDSNQPQHF
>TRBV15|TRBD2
CATSAAGVGSGELFF
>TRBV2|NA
CASRDSYNSPLHF
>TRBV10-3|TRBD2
CATRLSSGVADTQYF
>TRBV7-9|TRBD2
CASSPTGLAGQYQETQYF
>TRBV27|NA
CASSARPGRSYEQYF
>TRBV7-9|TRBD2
CASSPLAGGLGEQYF
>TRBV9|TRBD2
CASSSGLAGGPFTGELFF
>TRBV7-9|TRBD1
CASSLAGQGITEAFF
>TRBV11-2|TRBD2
CASSSTSGSSYNEQFF
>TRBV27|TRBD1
CATRGGSGNTIYF
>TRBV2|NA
CASSRASYEQYF
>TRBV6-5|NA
CASSPSASGWETQYF
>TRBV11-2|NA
CASSWPRQALYYEQYF
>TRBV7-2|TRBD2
CASSLGLAGVNEQYF
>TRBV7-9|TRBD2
CASSPHFELAGDTYNEQFF
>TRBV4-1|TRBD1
CASSRQGRSGELFF
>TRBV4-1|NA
CASSQDGGREQFF
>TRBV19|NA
CASTEMGGRLLYGYTF
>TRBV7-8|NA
CASSYSGHEQYF
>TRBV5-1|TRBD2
CASSFLPSGPNEQFF
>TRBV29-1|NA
CSAPGANPNEQFF